Below are 14 T cell receptor beta chains sequenced from a single sample in a study of cytomegalovirus exposure and HLA in healthy donors. Use of 60 Vbeta and 13 Jbeta primers characterized the PCR. Data came from immunoSEQ multiplex PCR; TCRdb stores just in-frame clones and leaves some out. The data show roughly 190,000 clones, just under 75% seen once. The sample comprised PBMCs. These TCRs come from a man aged 25-40 years in good health and CMV-seropositive.

V usage is TRBV15 and J usage is TRBJ1-1; 7 bases are shared with TRBD1. Losses at the gene ends were 1 base for V and 3 bases for J; bases not matched to a gene: 2. Germline CDR1 and CDR2: LNHNV and YYDKDF (reference sequence). The CDR3 runs to 14 residues. The CDR3 reads CATSRVTGDTEAFF. DNA of the CDR3: TGTGCCACCAGCAGAGTTACAGGGGACACTGAAGCTTTCTTT.

A few counts support this clone. The V and J genes are TRBV4-2 and TRBJ2-5; 13 nucleotides line up with TRBD2. The germline gives CDR1 LGHNA, CDR2 YNFKEQ. The CDR3 is 16 residues long. V gave up 4 bases and J gave up 0 bases; unmatched junction bases: 2. CDR3 loop: CASSLGTSGNQETQYF. The DNA for the CDR3 is TGTGCCAGCAGCCTCGGGACTAGCGGGAACCAAGAGACCCAGTACTTC.

V is TRBV9 and J is TRBJ1-5; D unresolved. The V gene's germline CDR1 is SGDLS and CDR2 YYNGEE. Trimming removed 3 bases from V and 4 bases from J, with 14 bases in between. CDR3 size: 15 residues. CDR3 loop: CASSGEGRENQPQHF. DNA of the CDR3: TGTGCCAGCAGCGGGGAAGGGAGGGAAAATCAGCCCCAGCATTTT.

The chain has TRBV27 and TRBJ2-5, with a weak D call TRBD1 (5 bases). This CDR3 is built from 13 residues. Trimming removed 3 bases from V and 5 bases from J, with 10 bases in between. Germline values: CDR1 MNHEY, CDR2 SMNVEV (reference sequence). The CDR3 here is CASSFRGLETQYF. In DNA, the CDR3 is TGTGCCAGCAGTTTTAGGGGTCTGGAGACCCAGTACTTC.

The chain employs TRBV30 and TRBJ2-3; 9 bases are shared with TRBD2. Germline V gives CDR1 GTSNPN, CDR2 SVGIG (reference sequence). This CDR3 region has 17 residues. V was clipped by 5 bases and J by 2 bases; unmatched bases: 14. The chain's CDR3 is CAWGGSMREGFTDTQYF. The CDR3 DNA reads TGTGCCTGGGGTGGCAGTATGCGGGAGGGATTCACAGATACGCAGTATTTT.

The rearrangement uses TRBV30 and TRBJ1-5; 9 nucleotides align to TRBD1. Germline CDR1 GTSNPN, CDR2 SVGIG (reference sequence). This CDR3 comprises 16 residues. Trimming cost V 3 bases and J 0 bases; bases outside gene matches: 6. Written as DNA, the CDR3 is TGTGCCTGGAGGGGACAGGGCACGTATAGCAATCAGCCCCAGCATTTT. It codes for CAWRGQGTYSNQPQHF.

The sample holds a few counts of this clone. J is TRBJ2-3 and V is TRBV5-1; 14 bases align to TRBD2. V was pared by 0 bases and J by 4 bases, with 4 bases of the junction left unmatched. Germline V lookup: CDR1 SGHRS, CDR2 YFSETQ. This CDR3 spans 17 amino acids. The CDR3 sequence: CASSLGGLAGDSDTQYF. CDR3 nucleotide sequence: TGCGCCAGCAGCTTGGGGGGACTAGCGGGGGACTCAGATACGCAGTATTTT.

This clone has only a few counts. The rearrangement links TRBV7-9 to TRBJ1-2; 9 positions agree with TRBD1. CDR1 and CDR2 (germline): SEHNR, FQNEAQ (reference sequence). Unmatched junction bases numbered 2, after V lost 1 base and J lost 8 bases. The CDR3 covers 13 residues. In nucleotides, the CDR3 is TGTGCCAGCAGCTTAGGGACAGGGGAAGGCTACACCTTC. It codes for CASSLGTGEGYTF.

J is TRBJ1-2 and V is TRBV19, with a possible D match to TRBD1 (5 bases). The ends were cut back, 6 bases at V and 7 bases at J, with 24 bases in the middle. Germline V CDR1 and CDR2: LNHDA, SQIVND (reference sequence). This CDR3 is built from 16 residues. The CDR3 reads CASSMGTSLREAGYTF. The CDR3 DNA sequence: TGTGCCAGTAGCATGGGGACGTCTCTTCGGGAGGCTGGCTACACCTTC.

The genes are TRBV5-8 and TRBJ2-2, with 7 bases that match TRBD2. The germline gives CDR1 SGHTS, CDR2 YDEGEE. The CDR3 is 13 residues long. The V gene end was trimmed by 6 bases and the J gene end by 6 bases; junction bases not matched to a gene: 5. DNA of the CDR3: TGTGCCAGCACCCCGGGGGGTCCCGGGGAGCTGTTTTTT. Translation: CASTPGGPGELFF.

J is TRBJ1-1 and V is TRBV6-5; D might be TRBD1 (6 bases). The CDR3 sequence is 16 residues long. Germline V gene sequence: CDR1 MNHEY, CDR2 SVGAGI. Trimming cost V 3 bases and J 3 bases, with 17 bases left between them. The CDR3 DNA reads as TGTGCCAGCAGTTATTTGGGGGCAAAGACGTACACTGAAGCTTTCTTT. It specifies CASSYLGAKTYTEAFF.

The V and J genes are TRBV7-2 and TRBJ2-7, with TRBD1 identical over 11 bases. The CDR3 has 14 residues. Germline CDR1 SGHTA, CDR2 FQGNSA. V trimming: 5 bases; J trimming: 2 bases; junction bases outside the gene matches: 2. In DNA form, the CDR3 reads TGTGCCAGCAGCCCGGGACAGGGGGCCTACGAGCAGTACTTC. Translating gives CASSPGQGAYEQYF.

The rearrangement links TRBV6-5 to TRBJ1-5; no clear D gene. V lost 6 bases to trimming and J lost 3 bases, with 6 bases between them. CDR3 length: 12 residues. Germline V gives CDR1 MNHEY, CDR2 SVGAGI. The CDR3 sequence: CASSGFNQPQHF. The CDR3, as DNA: TGTGCCAGCAGCGGTTTCAATCAGCCCCAGCATTTT.

This clone was detected only a few times. J is TRBJ2-3 and V is TRBV4-1; D not resolved. The germline V gene encodes CDR1 MGHRA and CDR2 YSYEKL. The CDR3 runs to 13 residues. The V and J ends lost 1 base and 6 bases respectively, with 8 bases between them. The CDR3 DNA reads as TGCGCCAGCAGCCAAGGGATCGGGGATACGCAGTATTTT. Translation gives CASSQGIGDTQYF.